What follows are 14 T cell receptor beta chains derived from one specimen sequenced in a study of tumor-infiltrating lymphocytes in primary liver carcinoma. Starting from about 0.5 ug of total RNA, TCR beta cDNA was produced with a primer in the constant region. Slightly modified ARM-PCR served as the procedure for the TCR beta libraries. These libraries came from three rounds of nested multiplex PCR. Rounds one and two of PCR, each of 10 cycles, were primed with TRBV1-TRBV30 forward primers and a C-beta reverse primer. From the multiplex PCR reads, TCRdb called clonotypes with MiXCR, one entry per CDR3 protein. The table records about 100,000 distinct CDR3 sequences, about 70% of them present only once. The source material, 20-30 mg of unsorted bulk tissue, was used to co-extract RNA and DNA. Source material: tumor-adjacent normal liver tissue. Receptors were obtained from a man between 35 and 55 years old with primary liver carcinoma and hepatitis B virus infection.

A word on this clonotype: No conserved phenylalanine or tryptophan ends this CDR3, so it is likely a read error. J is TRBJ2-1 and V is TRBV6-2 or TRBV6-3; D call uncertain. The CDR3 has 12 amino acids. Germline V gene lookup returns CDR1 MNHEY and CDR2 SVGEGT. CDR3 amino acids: CARSYSIREQFL. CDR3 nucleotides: TGTGCCAGGAGTTACTCGATCCGTGAGCAGTTCCTC.

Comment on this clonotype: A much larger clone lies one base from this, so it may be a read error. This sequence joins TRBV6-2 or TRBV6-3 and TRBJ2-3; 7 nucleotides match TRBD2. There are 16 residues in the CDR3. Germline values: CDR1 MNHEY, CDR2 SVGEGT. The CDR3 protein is CASSYSPSGSTDTQNF. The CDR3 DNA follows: TGTGCCAGCAGTTACTCTCCTAGCGGTAGCACAGATACGCAGAATTTT.

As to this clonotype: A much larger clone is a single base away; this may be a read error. The CDR3 region is CTISESIRSGIKADTQYF. The CDR3 DNA is TGTACCATCAGTGAGTCGATACGTAGCGGGATAAAGGCAGATACGCAGTATTTT. V is TRBV10-3 and J is TRBJ2-3, with 8 bases identical to TRBD2. The CDR3 has 18 residues. Per the germline V gene, CDR1 is ENHRY and CDR2 is SYGVKD.

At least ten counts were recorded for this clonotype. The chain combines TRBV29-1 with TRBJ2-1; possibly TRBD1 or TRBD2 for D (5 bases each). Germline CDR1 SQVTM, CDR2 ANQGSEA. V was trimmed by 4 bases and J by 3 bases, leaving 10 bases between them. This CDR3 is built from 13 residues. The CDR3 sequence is CSVGRAGYNEQFF. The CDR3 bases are TGCAGCGTTGGCAGGGCGGGCTACAATGAGCAGTTCTTC.

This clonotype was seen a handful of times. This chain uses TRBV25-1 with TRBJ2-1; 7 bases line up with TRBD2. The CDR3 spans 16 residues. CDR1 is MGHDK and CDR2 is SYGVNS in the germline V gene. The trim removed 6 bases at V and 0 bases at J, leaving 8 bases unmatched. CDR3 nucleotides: TGTGCCAGCAGCGACCTCGGCGGGAGCTCCTACAATGAGCAGTTCTTC. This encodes CASSDLGGSSYNEQFF.

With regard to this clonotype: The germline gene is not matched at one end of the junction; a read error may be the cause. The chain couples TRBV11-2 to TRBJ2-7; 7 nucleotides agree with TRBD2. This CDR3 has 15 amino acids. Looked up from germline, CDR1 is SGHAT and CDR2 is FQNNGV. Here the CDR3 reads CASSSGGGTFGEQYF. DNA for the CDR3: TGTGCCAGTAGCTCTGGGGGGGGGACCTTTGGAGAGCAGTACTTC.

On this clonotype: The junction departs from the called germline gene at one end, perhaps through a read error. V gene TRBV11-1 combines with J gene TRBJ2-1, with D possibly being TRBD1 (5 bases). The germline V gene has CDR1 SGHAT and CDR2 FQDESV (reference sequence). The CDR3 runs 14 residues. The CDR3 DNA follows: TGTGCCTGCAGCTCTAGACAGATGTACAGTGAGCAGTTCTTC. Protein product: CACSSRQMYSEQFF.

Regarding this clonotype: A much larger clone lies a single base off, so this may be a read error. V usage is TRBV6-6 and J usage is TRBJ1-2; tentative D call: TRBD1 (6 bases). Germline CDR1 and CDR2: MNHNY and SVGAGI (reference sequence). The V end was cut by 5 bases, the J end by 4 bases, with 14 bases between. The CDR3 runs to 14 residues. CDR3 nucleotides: TGTGCCAGCAGTATCGGAGACAGGATCTATGGCTACACCTTC. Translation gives CASSIGDRIYGYTF.

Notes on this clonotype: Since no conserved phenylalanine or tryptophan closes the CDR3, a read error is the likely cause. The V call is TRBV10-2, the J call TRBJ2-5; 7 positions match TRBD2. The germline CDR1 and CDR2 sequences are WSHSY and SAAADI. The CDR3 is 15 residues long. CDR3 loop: CATLSRGGVEETQYL. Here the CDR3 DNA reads TGTGCCACCCTCAGCCGTGGGGGGGTGGAAGAGACCCAGTACCTC.

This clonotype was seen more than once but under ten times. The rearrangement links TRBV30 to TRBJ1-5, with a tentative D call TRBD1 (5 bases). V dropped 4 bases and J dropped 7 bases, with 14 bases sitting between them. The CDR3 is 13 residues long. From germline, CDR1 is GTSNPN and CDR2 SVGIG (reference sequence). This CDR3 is CAWTGTSSQPQHF. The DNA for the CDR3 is TGTGCCTGGACGGGGACTAGTTCCCAGCCCCAGCATTTT.

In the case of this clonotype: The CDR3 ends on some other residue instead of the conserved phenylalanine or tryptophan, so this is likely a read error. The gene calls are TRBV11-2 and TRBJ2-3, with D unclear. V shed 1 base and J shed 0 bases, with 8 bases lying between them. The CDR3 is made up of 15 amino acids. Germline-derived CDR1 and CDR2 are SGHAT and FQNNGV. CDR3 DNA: TGTGCCAGCAGCTTAGCTCGGCTAAGCACAGATACGCAGTATCTT. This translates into CASSLARLSTDTQYL.

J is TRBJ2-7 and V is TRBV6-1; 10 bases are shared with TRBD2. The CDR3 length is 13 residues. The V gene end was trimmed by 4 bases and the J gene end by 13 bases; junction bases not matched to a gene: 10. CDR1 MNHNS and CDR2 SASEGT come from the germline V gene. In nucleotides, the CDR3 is TGTGCCAGCAGTGCTAGCGGGAGATACGACCAATACTTC. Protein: CASSASGRYDQYF.

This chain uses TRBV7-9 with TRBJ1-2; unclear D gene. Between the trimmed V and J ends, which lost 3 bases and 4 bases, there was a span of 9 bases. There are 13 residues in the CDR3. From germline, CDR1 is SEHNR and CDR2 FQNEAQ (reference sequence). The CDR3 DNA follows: TGTGCCAGCAGCTTTAGTACATGCTATGGCTACACCTTC. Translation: CASSFSTCYGYTF. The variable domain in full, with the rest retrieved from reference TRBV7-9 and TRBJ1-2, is DTGVSQNPRHKITKRGQNVTFRCDPISEHNRLYWYRQTLGQGPEFLTYFQNEAQLEKSRLLSDRFSAERPKGSFSTLEIQRTEQGDSAMYLCASSFSTCYGYTFGSGTRLTVV.

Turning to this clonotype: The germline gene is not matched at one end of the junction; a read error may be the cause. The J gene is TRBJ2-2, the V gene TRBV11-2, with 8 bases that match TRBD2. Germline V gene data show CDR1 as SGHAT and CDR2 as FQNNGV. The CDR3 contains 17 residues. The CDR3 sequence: CVSSLDPTGGLTGEPFF. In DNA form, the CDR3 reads TGTGTCAGCAGCTTAGATCCTACGGGAGGGCTCACCGGGGAGCCGTTTTTT.